Listed below are T cell receptor beta chains from one sample, sequenced in a study of cytomegalovirus exposure and HLA in healthy donors. This table comes from immunoSEQ multiplex PCR, and its TCRdb copy is limited to in-frame clones, with some not included. The sample includes more than 150,000 clones, around four fifths of them seen just once. Sequenced input: PBMCs. These receptors originate from a man aged 18-30 years in good health and CMV-seropositive. Each CDR3 is given with its conserved first and last residue.

V gene,J gene,CDR3 protein
TRBV7-2,TRBJ2-7,CASSQRGLAGIYEQYF
TRBV4-3,TRBJ2-2,CASSQVPAGGRGRSGELFF
TRBV28,TRBJ2-5,CASSFFQETQYF
TRBV19,TRBJ1-1,CASTTTGNTEAFF
TRBV7-2,TRBJ2-7,CASSLAPNGGEQYF
TRBV6-6,TRBJ1-2,CATLVGGGYGYTF
TRBV4-2,TRBJ1-3,CASSPPAGGLSGNTIYF
TRBV27,TRBJ2-3,CASRRWGTGGADTQYF
TRBV9,TRBJ1-3,CASSVDPGQGNGVGNTIYF
TRBV6-5,TRBJ2-1,CATRGLARTNEQFF
TRBV4-3,TRBJ2-7,CASSQRADFYEQYF
TRBV7-2,TRBJ2-2,CASSSDGTGAGELFF
TRBV7-7,TRBJ1-5,CASSLQRLQPQHF
TRBV6-1,TRBJ2-1,CASTTSGRYNEQFF
TRBV30,TRBJ2-1,CAWSSSPGLAGDRSYNEQFF
TRBV15,TRBJ2-7,CATSGLWEGGRSYEQYF
TRBV7-9,TRBJ2-7,CASRHQASGRAGEQYF